The sequence of this T cell receptor (beta chain) was determined in a study of T cells in Graves' hyperthyroidism and ophthalmopathy. Study findings and constraints: A model built on 13 V-J features separated ophthalmopathy from stable hyperthyroidism. Most clonotypes expanded in the thyroid (above 0.001) were also present in blood. The model's output predicted ophthalmopathy at a median of approximately 6.5 months prior to onset.

Reasons for excluding patients were uncontrolled infection, other autoimmune disease, pregnancy or lactation. Amplified TCR beta CDR3 regions came from RNA transcripts. Primed by the HTBI set, a first-round RT-PCR was run on the TCR CDR3. TCRdb reprocessed the multiplex PCR reads with MiXCR, giving one entry per CDR3 protein. The table has roughly 500,000 distinct CDR3 sequences, over 35% seen once. CDR3 length: 17 amino acids. Trimming took 1 base from V and 8 from J, leaving 21 bases between them. CDR1 is SGHTA and CDR2 is FQGTGA in the germline V gene. This clonotype was seen only once. Its antigen is not identified.

The chain employs TRBV7-3 and TRBJ2-1, with D unresolved. The sample comprised peripheral blood or thyroid tissue (not recorded which). This receptor was identified in an adult woman with Graves' disease, either hyperthyroidism or ophthalmopathy (not recorded which). The CDR3 loop is CASSLIGSRTYLHEQFF. The CDR3 DNA sequence: TGTGCCAGCAGCTTAATTGGGTCCCGAACCTACCTCCATGAGCAGTTCTTC.